The T cell receptor (beta chain) described here comes from a study of CD8 T cells in ankylosing spondylitis. Whole-study findings and limits: Blood of patients with ankylosing spondylitis appeared to be characterized by a TCR beta motif of several highly homologous variants.

About this clonotype itself: Its specificity is unknown.

This CDR3 has 15 amino acids. V was shortened by 3 bases and J by 4 bases, with 15 bases between the two germline ends. CDR1 and CDR2 from the germline V gene are ENHRY and SYGVKD. TCRdb analysed the 5' RACE reads with MiXCR anew, one entry per CDR3 protein. The repertoire holds some 140,000 distinct CDR3 sequences, with roughly 8% as singletons. Sequenced sample: synovial fluid, either unsorted or a sorted T cell fraction (not recorded which). This receptor was obtained from a male donor with ankylosing spondylitis. The gene calls are TRBV10-3 and TRBJ2-5; TRBD2 might be the D (6 bases). The CDR3 is CAISDVGGNPETQYF. The CDR3 DNA reads as TGTGCCATCAGTGACGTGGGGGGTAATCCAGAGACCCAGTACTTC.